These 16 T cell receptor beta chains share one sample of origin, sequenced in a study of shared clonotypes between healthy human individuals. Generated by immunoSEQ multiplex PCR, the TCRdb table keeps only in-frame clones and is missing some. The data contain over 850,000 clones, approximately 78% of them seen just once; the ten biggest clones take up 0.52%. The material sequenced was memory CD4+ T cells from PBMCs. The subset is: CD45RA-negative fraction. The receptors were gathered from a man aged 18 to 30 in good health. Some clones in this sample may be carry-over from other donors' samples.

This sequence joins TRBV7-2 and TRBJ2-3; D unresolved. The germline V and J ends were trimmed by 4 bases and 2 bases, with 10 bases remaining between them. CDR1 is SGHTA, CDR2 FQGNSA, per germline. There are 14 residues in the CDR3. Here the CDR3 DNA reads TGTGCCAGCAGCTACGACGGCAACACAGATACGCAGTATTTT. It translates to CASSYDGNTDTQYF. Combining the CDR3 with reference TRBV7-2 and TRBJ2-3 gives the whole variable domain GAGVSQSPSNKVTEKGKDVELRCDPISGHTALYWYRQSLGQGLEFLIYFQGNSAPDKSGLPSDRFSAERTGGSVSTLTIQRTQQEDSAVYLCASSYDGNTDTQYFGPGTRLTVL.

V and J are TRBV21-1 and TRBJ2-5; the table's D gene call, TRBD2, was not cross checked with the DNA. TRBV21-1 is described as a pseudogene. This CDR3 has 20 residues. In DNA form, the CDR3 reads TGTGCCAGCAGCAAAGCCCTAACGGGACTCCGGACCGTATTCCAAGAGACCCAGTACTTC. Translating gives CASSKALTGLRTVFQETQYF.

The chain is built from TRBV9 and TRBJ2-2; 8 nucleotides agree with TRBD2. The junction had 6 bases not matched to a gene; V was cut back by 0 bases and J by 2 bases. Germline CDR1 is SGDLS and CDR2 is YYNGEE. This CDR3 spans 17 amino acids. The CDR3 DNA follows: TGTGCCAGCAGCGTAGGATTAGCGGGGAGTAACACCGGGGAGCTGTTTTTT. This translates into CASSVGLAGSNTGELFF.

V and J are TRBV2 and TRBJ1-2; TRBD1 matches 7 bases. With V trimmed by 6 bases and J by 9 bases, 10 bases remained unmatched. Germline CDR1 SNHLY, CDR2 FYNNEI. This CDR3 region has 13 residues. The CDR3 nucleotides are TGTGCCAGCAGCGAGGGACAGACAGTAAGCTACACCTTC. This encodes CASSEGQTVSYTF.

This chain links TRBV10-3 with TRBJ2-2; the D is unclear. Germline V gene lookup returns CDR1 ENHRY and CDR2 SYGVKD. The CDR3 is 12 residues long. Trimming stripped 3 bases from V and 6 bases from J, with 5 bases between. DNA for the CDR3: TGTGCCATCAGTGATTCCGCCGGGGAGCTGTTTTTT. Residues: CAISDSAGELFF.

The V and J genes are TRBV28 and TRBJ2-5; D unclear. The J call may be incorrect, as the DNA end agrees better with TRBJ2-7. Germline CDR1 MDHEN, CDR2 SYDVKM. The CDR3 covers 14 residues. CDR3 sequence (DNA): TGTGCCAGCACGAACCTGGGCAGGATCTACGAGCAGTACTTC. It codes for CASTNLGRIYEQYF.

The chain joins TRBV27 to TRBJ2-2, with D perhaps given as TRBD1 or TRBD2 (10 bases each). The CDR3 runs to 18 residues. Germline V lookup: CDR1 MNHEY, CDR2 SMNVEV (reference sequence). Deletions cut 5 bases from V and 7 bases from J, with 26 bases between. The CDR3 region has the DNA TGTGCCAGCAGTCCTAGACAGGGGGCTAGCGGGAGTATCGGGGAGCTGTTTTTT. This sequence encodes CASSPRQGASGSIGELFF.

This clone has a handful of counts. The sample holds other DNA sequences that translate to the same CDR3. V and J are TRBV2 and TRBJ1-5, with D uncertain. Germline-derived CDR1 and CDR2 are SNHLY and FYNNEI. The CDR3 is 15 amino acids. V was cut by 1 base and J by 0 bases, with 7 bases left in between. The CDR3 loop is CASSEGGFSNQPQHF. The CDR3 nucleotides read TGTGCCAGCAGTGAAGGGGGATTTAGCAATCAGCCCCAGCATTTT.

The chain's CDR3 is CASSGPGGREETQYF. The DNA for the CDR3 is TGTGCCAGCAGCGGCCCTGGGGGGCGGGAAGAGACCCAGTACTTC. The chain joins TRBV6-1 to TRBJ2-5; either TRBD1 or TRBD2 may supply D (6 bases each). Per the germline V gene, CDR1 is MNHNS and CDR2 is SASEGT. The V end lost 6 bases, the J end lost 3 bases, and 17 bases lay between the germline ends. This CDR3 is 15 amino acids long.

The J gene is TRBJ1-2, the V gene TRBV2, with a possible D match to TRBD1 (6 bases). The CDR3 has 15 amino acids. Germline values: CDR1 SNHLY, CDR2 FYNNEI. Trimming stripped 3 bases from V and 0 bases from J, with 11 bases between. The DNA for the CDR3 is TGTGCCAGCAGTGAGGGGGCCGGATCTAACTATGGCTACACCTTC. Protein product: CASSEGAGSNYGYTF.

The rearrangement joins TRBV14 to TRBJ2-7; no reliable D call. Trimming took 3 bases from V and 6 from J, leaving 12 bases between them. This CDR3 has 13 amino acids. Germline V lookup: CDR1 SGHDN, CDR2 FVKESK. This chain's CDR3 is CASSHLRFSEQYF. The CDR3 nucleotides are TGTGCCAGCAGCCATCTCCGGTTCAGCGAGCAGTACTTC.

Here the CDR3 reads CASSLMSGSGETQYF. Here the CDR3 DNA reads TGTGCCAGCAGTCTGATGAGCGGGAGTGGTGAGACCCAGTACTTC. The rearrangement joins TRBV6-5 to TRBJ2-5, with 8 bases fitting TRBD2. The CDR3 runs to 15 residues. CDR1 is MNHEY, CDR2 SVGAGI, per germline. The junction had 10 bases not matched to a gene; V was cut back by 5 bases and J by 5 bases.

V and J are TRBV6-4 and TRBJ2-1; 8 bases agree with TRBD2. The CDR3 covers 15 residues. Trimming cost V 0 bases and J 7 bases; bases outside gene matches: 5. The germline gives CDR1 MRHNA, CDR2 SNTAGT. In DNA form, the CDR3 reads TGTGCCAGCAGTGACTCAGCGGGAGTTCGTAATGAGCAGTTCTTC. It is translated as CASSDSAGVRNEQFF.

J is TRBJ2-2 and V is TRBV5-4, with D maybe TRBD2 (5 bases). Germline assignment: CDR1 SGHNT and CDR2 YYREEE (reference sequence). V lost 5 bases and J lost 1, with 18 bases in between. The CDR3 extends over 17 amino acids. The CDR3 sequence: CASRSSSGGRNTGELFF. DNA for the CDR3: TGTGCCAGCAGGTCGTCCAGCGGCGGACGGAACACCGGGGAGCTGTTTTTT.

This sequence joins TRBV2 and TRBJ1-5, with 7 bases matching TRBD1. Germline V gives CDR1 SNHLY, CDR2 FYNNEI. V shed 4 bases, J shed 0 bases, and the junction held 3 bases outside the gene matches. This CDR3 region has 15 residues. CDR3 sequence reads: CASSVQGISNQPQHF. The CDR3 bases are TGTGCCAGCAGTGTACAGGGGATTAGCAATCAGCCCCAGCATTTT.

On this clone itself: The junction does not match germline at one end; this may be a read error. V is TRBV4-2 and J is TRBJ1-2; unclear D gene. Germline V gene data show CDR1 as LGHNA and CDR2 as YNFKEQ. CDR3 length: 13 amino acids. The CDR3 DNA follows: TGTGCCAGCAGCCAAGAATCCTCGGCCCACTTTCTTTTC. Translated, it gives CASSQESSAHFLF.